A selection of T cell receptor beta chains follows, all from one sample in a study of blood T cell repertoires in COVID-19. Sequenced by immunoSEQ multiplex PCR; TCRdb stores in-frame clones only, minus some. The repertoire holds around 250,000 clones, with 80% to 90% as singletons. The sample was PBMCs or T cells enriched from blood (not recorded which). Every receptor here comes from a woman between 50 and 59 years old who had recovered from COVID-19. CDR3s include the opening cysteine and the closing phenylalanine or tryptophan. The D gene is left open where the match is weak. Rows may omit the clone size; those that give it use once, few, many or a size class.

J gene | V gene | D gene | clone size | CDR3 protein | CDR3 DNA
TRBJ1-2 | TRBV6-1 | - | - | CASSEMPTGYGYTF | TGTGCCAGCAGTGAAATGCCGACAGGCTATGGCTACACCTTC
TRBJ1-5 | TRBV7-9 | - | - | CASSSLNQPQHF | TGTGCCAGCAGTTCTCTAAATCAGCCCCAGCATTTT
TRBJ2-3 | TRBV11-2 | - | - | CASSSSSFNLLRTDTQYF | TGTGCCAGCAGCTCCTCATCGTTCAATCTACTAAGAACAGATACGCAGTATTTT
TRBJ2-7 | TRBV5-1 | - | - | CASSAEIAYEQYF | TGCGCCAGCTCGGCGGAGATCGCCTACGAGCAGTACTTC
TRBJ1-5 | TRBV19 | - | once | CASSRGRGGNQPQHF | TGTGCCAGTAGCCGCGGGAGGGGAGGCAATCAGCCCCAGCATTTT
TRBJ1-3 | TRBV28 | - | - | CASQISSGNTIYF | TGTGCCAGCCAGATAAGCTCTGGAAACACCATATATTTT
TRBJ2-5 | TRBV10-3 | TRBD1 | - | CAISEARGQETQYF | TGTGCCATCAGTGAGGCCAGGGGGCAAGAGACCCAGTACTTC
TRBJ2-5 | TRBV7-9 | - | - | CASSLGQPALAETQYF | TGTGCCAGCAGCTTAGGACAGCCAGCGCTGGCAGAGACCCAGTACTTC
TRBJ1-1 | TRBV11-3 | TRBD1 | - | CASSLRTGARTEAFF | TGTGCCAGCAGCTTGCGAACAGGGGCTCGGACTGAAGCTTTCTTT
TRBJ1-2 | TRBV6-6 | - | - | CATDSNYGYTF | TGTGCCACCGACAGTAACTATGGCTACACCTTC
TRBJ2-2 | TRBV9 | TRBD2 | - | CASSEGGGRAIFSTGELFF | TGTGCCAGCAGCGAAGGGGGCGGGAGGGCCATTTTCAGCACCGGGGAGCTGTTTTTT
TRBJ2-1 | TRBV20-1 | - | - | CSASLGQGLNEQFF | TGCAGTGCTAGTCTCGGACAGGGACTAAATGAGCAGTTCTTC
TRBJ1-3 | TRBV5-4 | - | - | CASSLGHSGNTIYF | TGTGCCAGCAGCCTAGGACACTCTGGAAACACCATATATTTT
TRBJ2-1 | TRBV28 | TRBD2 | - | CASSFSLAGGFSLNEQFF | TGTGCCAGCAGTTTTAGCCTAGCGGGAGGATTTAGTCTCAATGAGCAGTTCTTC
TRBJ1-6 | TRBV9 | TRBD1 | - | CASSVGTGYNSPLHF | TGTGCCAGCAGCGTTGGGACAGGCTATAATTCACCCCTCCACTTT
TRBJ2-5 | TRBV2 | - | - | CASSLLQETQYF | TGTGCCAGCAGCCTCCTCCAAGAGACCCAGTACTTC
TRBJ1-1 | TRBV7-2 | TRBD1 | - | CASRSTGDNTEAFF | TGTGCCAGCAGGTCTACAGGGGACAATACTGAAGCTTTCTTT
TRBJ2-2 | TRBV6-5 | - | - | CASINGVYTGELFF | TGTGCCAGCATCAACGGGGTTTACACCGGGGAGCTGTTTTTT
TRBJ2-7 | TRBV5-4 | - | - | CASSSPNSRQAPDEQYF | TGTGCCAGCAGCTCGCCTAACTCCCGACAGGCCCCAGACGAGCAGTACTTC
TRBJ2-1 | TRBV7-8 | TRBD2 | - | CASSLLREGQGNEQFF | TGTGCCAGCAGCTTATTGCGGGAGGGCCAGGGCAATGAGCAGTTCTTC
TRBJ2-1 | TRBV5-1 | TRBD1 | - | CASSLTGTGTYNEQFF | TGCGCCAGCAGCTTAACCGGGACAGGGACCTACAATGAGCAGTTCTTC
TRBJ1-1 | TRBV10-3 | TRBD1 | - | CAISGTGRGDTEAFF | TGTGCCATCTCGGGGACAGGTCGAGGGGACACTGAAGCTTTCTTT
TRBJ2-3 | TRBV28 | - | - | CASSPGQSTDTQYF | TGTGCCAGCAGTCCGGGACAAAGCACAGATACGCAGTATTTT
TRBJ2-7 | TRBV6-5 | TRBD1 | - | CASSSGDRGNYEQYF | TGTGCCAGCAGTTCCGGGGACAGGGGAAACTACGAGCAGTACTTC
TRBJ1-1 | TRBV12-3/TRBV12-4 | - | few | CASSFIRGAAFF | TGTGCCAGCAGTTTTATTCGGGGGGCGGCTTTCTTT
TRBJ2-2 | TRBV24-1 | - | - | CATSDLGFPGELFF | TGTGCCACCAGTGATTTGGGCTTCCCTGGGGAGCTGTTTTTT
TRBJ1-2 | TRBV12-3/TRBV12-4 | TRBD1 | - | CASSPTGRTGYTF | TGTGCCAGCAGCCCGACAGGGAGGACTGGCTACACCTTC
TRBJ1-1 | TRBV18 | - | - | CASSPPGGEAFF | TGTGCCAGCTCACCACCGGGGGGTGAAGCTTTCTTT
TRBJ2-3 | TRBV10-3 | TRBD1 | - | CATTGITDTQYF | TGTGCCACGACAGGGATAACAGATACGCAGTATTTT
TRBJ1-2 | TRBV10-3 | - | once | CAISEATEAAGYTF | TGTGCCATCAGTGAGGCAACAGAAGCGGCCGGCTACACCTTC
TRBJ2-1 | TRBV19 | - | few | CASEASYNEQFF | TGTGCCAGTGAGGCTTCCTACAATGAGCAGTTCTTC
TRBJ2-2 | TRBV28 | TRBD1 | once | CASLQGANTGELFF | TGTGCCAGCCTACAGGGGGCGAACACCGGGGAGCTGTTTTTT
TRBJ2-3 | TRBV3-1/TRBV3-2 | TRBD2 | - | CASSLAGGGTDTQYF | TGTGCCAGCAGTCTAGCGGGAGGCGGGACAGATACGCAGTATTTT
TRBJ2-1 | TRBV28 | TRBD2 | - | CASTAPGTNSYNEQFF | TGTGCCAGCACCGCTCCCGGGACTAACTCCTACAATGAGCAGTTCTTC
TRBJ1-5 | TRBV9 | - | - | CASSAGVISNQPQHF | TGTGCCAGCAGCGCCGGGGTAATTAGCAATCAGCCCCAGCATTTT